This TCR beta chain comes out of a study of early T cells in non-severe SARS-CoV-2 infection. Study context: Sequencing used unsorted whole-blood bulk RNA, so chains lack pairing.

CDR1 SQVTM and CDR2 ANQGSEA come from the germline V gene. V was clipped by 4 bases and J by 4 bases, with 9 bases between them. The CDR3 is 12 residues long. Unique molecular identifiers were added to individual cDNA molecules. MiXCR, run by TCRdb on the 5' RACE reads, gives a single entry per CDR3 protein. The sample holds tens of thousands of distinct CDR3 sequences; more than 9% are singletons and the top ten take around 4.4%. The clonotype originates from an adult who was a healthcare worker with PCR-confirmed SARS-CoV-2 infection or an uninfected control (not recorded which). Sequencing used whole blood. The V and J genes are TRBV29-1 and TRBJ2-3; D is unclear. CDR3 protein: CSVAREADTQYF. CDR3 coding DNA: TGCAGCGTTGCGAGAGAGGCAGATACGCAGTATTTT.